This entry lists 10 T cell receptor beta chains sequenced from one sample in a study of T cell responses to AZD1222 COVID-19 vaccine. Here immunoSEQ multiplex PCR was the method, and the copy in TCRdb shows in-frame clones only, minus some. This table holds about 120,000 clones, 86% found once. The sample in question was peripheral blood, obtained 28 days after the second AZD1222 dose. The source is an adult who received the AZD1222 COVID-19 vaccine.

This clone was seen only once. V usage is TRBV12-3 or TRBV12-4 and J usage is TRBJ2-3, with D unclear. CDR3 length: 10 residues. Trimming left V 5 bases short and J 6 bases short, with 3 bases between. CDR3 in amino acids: CASSIDTQYF. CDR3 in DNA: TGTGCCAGCAGTATCGATACGCAGTATTTT.

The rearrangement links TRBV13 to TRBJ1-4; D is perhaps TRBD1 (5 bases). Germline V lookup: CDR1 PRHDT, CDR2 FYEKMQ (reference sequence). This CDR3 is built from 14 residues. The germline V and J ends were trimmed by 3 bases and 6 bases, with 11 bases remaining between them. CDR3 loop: CASSFRDGDEKLFF. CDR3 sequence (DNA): TGTGCCAGCAGCTTCCGGGACGGCGATGAAAAACTGTTTTTT.

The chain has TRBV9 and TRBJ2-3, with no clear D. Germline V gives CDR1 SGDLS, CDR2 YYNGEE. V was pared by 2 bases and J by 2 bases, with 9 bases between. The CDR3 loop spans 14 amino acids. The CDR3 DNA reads TGTGCCAGCAGCGTCGGGTCCCTCACAGATACGCAGTATTTT. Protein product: CASSVGSLTDTQYF.

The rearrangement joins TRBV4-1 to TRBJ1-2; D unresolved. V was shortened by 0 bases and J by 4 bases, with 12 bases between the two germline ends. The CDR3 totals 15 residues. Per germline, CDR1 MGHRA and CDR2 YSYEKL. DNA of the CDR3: TGCGCCAGCAGCCAAGAGCTCACCCCCTCCTATGGCTACACCTTC. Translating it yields CASSQELTPSYGYTF.

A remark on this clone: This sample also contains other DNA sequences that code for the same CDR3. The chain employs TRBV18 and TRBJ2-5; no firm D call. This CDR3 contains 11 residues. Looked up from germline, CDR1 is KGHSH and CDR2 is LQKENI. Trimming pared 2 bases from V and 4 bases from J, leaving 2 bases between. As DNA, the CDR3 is TGTGCCAGCTCACCAGGAGAGACCCAGTACTTC. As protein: CASSPGETQYF.

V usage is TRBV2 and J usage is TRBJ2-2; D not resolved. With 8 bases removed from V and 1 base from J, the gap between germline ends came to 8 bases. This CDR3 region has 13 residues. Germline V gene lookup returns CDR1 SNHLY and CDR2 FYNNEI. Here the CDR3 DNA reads TGTGCCAGCGTTACACAGAACACCGGGGAGCTGTTTTTT. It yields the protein CASVTQNTGELFF.

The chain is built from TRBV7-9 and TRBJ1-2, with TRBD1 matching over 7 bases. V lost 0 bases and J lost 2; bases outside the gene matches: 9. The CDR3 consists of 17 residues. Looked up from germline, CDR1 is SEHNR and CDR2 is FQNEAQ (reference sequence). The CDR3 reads CASSLALVDRWNYGYTF. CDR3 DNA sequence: TGTGCCAGCAGCTTAGCGCTTGTGGACAGGTGGAACTATGGCTACACCTTC.

The CDR3 sequence is CASSLTGTSGGVSYNEQFF. The DNA of the CDR3 is TGTGCCAGCAGTCTAACCGGGACTAGCGGGGGGGTCTCCTACAATGAGCAGTTCTTC. The chain is built from TRBV6-2 or TRBV6-3 and TRBJ2-1, with TRBD2 matching 16 bases. The ends lost 5 bases at V and 0 bases at J; junction bases unmatched: 7. There are 19 residues in the CDR3. Germline values: CDR1 MNHEY, CDR2 SVGEGT.

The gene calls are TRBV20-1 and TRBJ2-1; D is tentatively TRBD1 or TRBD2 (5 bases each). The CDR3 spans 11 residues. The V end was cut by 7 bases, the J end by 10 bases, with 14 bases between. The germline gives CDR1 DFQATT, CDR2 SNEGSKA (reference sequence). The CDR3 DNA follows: TGCAGTGTCCCGGTCGGGGCAGAGCAGTTCTTC. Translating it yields CSVPVGAEQFF.

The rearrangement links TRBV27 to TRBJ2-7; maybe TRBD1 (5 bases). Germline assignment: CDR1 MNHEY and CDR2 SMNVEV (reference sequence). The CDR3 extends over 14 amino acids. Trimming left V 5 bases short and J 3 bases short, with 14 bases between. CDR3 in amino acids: CASSTRQRSYEQYF. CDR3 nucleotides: TGTGCCAGCAGTACCCGACAGAGGAGCTACGAGCAGTACTTC.